This T cell receptor (beta chain) stems from a study of T cell changes during pregnancy in multiple sclerosis (dated by TCRdb to the late 2010s). The study in broad terms: The study examined how the T cell repertoire changed over the course of pregnancy in women with multiple sclerosis.

Library creation used the immunoSEQ multiplex PCR assay. The clones in this table, taken by TCRdb from immuneACCESS, are in-frame only. Not every clone is retained; where verified, under half of the shortfall comes from an unresolved V gene, and the cause of the rest is unknown. The sample table records tens of thousands of clones; about 91% of these occur just once. The ten largest clones take up less than 6% of the sample. About this clone itself: Its antigen is currently not known. Per-base quality was not reported, and no clone a single base away is much larger than it.

Counted from cysteine to phenylalanine, this CDR3 has 17 amino acids. CDR3 DNA is the only sequence kept; it has 51 bases, read in frame from the first base. The junction carries 13 bases between V and J, which are trimmed by 0 bases and 4 bases respectively. The germline V gene yields SGHAT for CDR1 and FQNNGV for CDR2. The sample here was CD8+ T cells from peripheral blood mononuclear cells, taken before pregnancy. The receptor was isolated from a female donor with multiple sclerosis, enrolled in a pregnancy study. The sequence links TRBV11-2 to TRBJ2-6; the D gene is unclear. At the DNA level, the sequence is TGTGCCAGCAGCTTAGATTGGTGGAGAAGCGGGGCCAACGTCCTGACTTTC. It encodes CASSLDWWRSGANVLTF.